The subject of this entry is one TCR beta chain. This clonotype was observed many times. Its specific antigen is unknown. The sample holds no much larger clone one base away, and base qualities are not on file. To synthesize cDNA, template-switch 5'RACE was performed with a primer carrying a 10-nucleotide random unique molecular identifier so that each TCR transcript was tagged. Each sequencing run produced over 200 million TCR-beta sequences covering 15-18 subjects. Total RNA was extracted with the RNeasy kit. The KAPA Real-time Library Amplification kit was used to amplify TCR-beta VDJ regions with primers targeting the TCR constant region and the 5'RACE anchor. Sample indexes and Illumina adaptors were added in a first PCR, and a second PCR then increased library yield. After Ampure bead purification, the roughly 650 bp TCR product was size-selected on a 2% E-gel SizeSelection system. Before pooling, library quality was assessed on a Bioanalyzer, concentration was determined with Qubit, and library quantification was performed with the Kapa Library Quantification kit. Libraries were sequenced paired-end 2 x 150 bp on an Illumina HiSeq 2500. To increase sequence diversity, roughly 23-30% phiX was spiked into each library pool. The study's processing was this. The quality-filtered reads were processed with the UMI-based MiGEC pipeline, whose error correction step removed more than 80% of the raw TCR sequences. IMGT germline references were used for aligning VDJ genes, and each clonotype was defined as a unique CDR3 amino acid sequence together with its V-J genes. Clonal expansion, Shannon diversity and CDR3 relatedness were evaluated with VDJtools (CalcPairwiseDistances, ClusterSamples), while phylogenetic trees were built in CLCbio workbench. Using coefficient-of-variation modelling across technical triplicates, the study counted a clone as expanded if it had at least 8 unique UMIs. The public sequencing data were trimmed at Q25 with fastp and processed into clonotypes with MiXCR by TCRdb, which kept only in-frame beta chains. Each entry merges the rows of one CDR3 protein and shows their most common DNA and genes. TCRdb's processing, not the authors' own work, is the source of the V and J calls. Within this sample are roughly 76,000 distinct CDR3 sequences, with 3.2% of them counted one time only. 5.2% of the sample goes to the ten largest clones.

The germline V gene encodes CDR1 DFQATT and CDR2 SNEGSKA (reference sequence). V is reduced by 2 bases and J by 0 bases, leaving a spacing of 7 bases between them. The CDR3 runs 13 amino acids, cysteine and phenylalanine included. Only the CDR3 DNA stays, 39 bases, in frame from base 1. For the unsorted PBMC libraries, 2 million PBMCs were stored in RNAlater at -80 degrees C until RNA extraction and were used to generate the libraries. Multiple sclerosis patients were enrolled in a US clinical protocol evaluating disease progression by magnetic resonance imaging. Peripheral blood underwent Ficoll-Hypaque density gradient centrifugation to isolate PBMCs, which were then cryopreserved in liquid nitrogen. This specimen comes from a study of neurological immune-mediated disorders (dated by TCRdb to between 2019 and 2020). About the investigation overall: Of the roughly 34 multiple sclerosis patients, roughly 30 had relapsing-remitting MS and 3 had secondary progressive MS. Peripheral blood TCR-beta repertoires from HTLV-I-associated myelopathy (HAM/TSP) patients, multiple sclerosis patients and healthy controls were compared by UMI-based sequencing. Longitudinal samples, technical triplicates and paired sorted CD4+ and CD8+ T-cell subsets, alongside PBMC samples, were included among the roughly 96 TCR-beta libraries. The cohort comprised approximately 67 subjects: about 14 HAM/TSP patients, approximately 34 multiple sclerosis patients and around 20 healthy controls.

Points the paper makes about the study in general: Expanded clones from different subjects shared no identical CDR3 amino acid sequences, which suggests that TCR-beta repertoires were private in all groups. TCR clonal expansion was highest in HAM/TSP patients and lowest in MS patients, with MS patients falling below even healthy controls. The MS cluster showed no association with clinical or MRI features, and the authors stated that larger cohorts are needed. Repertoires from 18 of 34 MS patients were grouped by phylogenetic analysis into a cluster of related CDR3 sequences, suggesting a possible repertoire-level signature.

The rearranged segments are TRBV20-1 and TRBJ2-5; a confident D gene designation cannot be given. The origin of this receptor is a woman between 50 and 59 years old with multiple sclerosis. The sequenced sample was PBMCs. The CDR3 region has the sequence CSARIQDQETQYF. The bases read TGCAGTGCTAGAATCCAGGACCAAGAGACCCAGTACTTC.